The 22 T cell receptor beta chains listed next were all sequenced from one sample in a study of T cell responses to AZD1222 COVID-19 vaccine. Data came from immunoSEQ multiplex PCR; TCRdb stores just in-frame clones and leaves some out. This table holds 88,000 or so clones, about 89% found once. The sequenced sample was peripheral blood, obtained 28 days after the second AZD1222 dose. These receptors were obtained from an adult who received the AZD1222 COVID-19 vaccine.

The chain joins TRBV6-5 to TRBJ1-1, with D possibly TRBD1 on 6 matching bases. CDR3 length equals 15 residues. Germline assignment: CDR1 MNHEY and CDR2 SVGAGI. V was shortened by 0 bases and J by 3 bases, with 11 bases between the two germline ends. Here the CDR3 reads CASSYSVGADTEAFF. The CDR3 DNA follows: TGTGCCAGCAGTTACTCGGTGGGGGCGGACACTGAAGCTTTCTTT.

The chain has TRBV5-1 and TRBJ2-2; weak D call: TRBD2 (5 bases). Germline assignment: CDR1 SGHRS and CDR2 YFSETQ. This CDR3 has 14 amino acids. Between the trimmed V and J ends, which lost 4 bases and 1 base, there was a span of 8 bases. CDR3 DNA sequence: TGCGCCAGCAGCGTCGGACTGAACACCGGGGAGCTGTTTTTT. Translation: CASSVGLNTGELFF. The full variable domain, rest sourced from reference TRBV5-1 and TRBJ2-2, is KAGVTQTPRYLIKTRGQQVTLSCSPISGHRSVSWYQQTPGQGLQFLFEYFSETQRNKGNFPGRFSGRQFSNSRSEMNVSTLELGDSALYLCASSVGLNTGELFFGEGSRLTVL.

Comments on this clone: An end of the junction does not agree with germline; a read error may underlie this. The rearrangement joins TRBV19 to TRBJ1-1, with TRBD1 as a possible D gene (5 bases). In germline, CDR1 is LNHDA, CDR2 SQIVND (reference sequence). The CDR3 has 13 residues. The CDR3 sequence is CASSLDRNTEAFF. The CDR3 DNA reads TGTGCCAGTAGTCTAGACAGGAACACTGAAGCTTTCTTT.

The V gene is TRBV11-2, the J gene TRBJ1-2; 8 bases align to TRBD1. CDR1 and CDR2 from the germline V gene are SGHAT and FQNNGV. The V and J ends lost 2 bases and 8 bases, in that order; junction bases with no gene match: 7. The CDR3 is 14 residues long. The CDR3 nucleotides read TGTGCCAGCAGCTTAAGGGACAGGTCGGGCGGCTACACCTTC. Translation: CASSLRDRSGGYTF.

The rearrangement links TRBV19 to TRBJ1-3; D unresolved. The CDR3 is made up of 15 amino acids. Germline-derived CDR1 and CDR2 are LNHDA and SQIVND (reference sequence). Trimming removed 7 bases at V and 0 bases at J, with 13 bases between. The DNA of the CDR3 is TGTGCCAGTATGGCCGGCGGCACCTCTGGAAACACCATATATTTT. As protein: CASMAGGTSGNTIYF.

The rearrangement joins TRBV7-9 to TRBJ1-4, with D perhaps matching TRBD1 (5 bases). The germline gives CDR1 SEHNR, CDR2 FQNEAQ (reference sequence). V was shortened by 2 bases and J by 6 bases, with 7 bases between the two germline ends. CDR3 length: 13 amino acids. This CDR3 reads CASSLRGDEKLFF. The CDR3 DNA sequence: TGTGCCAGCAGCTTAAGAGGGGATGAAAAACTGTTTTTT.

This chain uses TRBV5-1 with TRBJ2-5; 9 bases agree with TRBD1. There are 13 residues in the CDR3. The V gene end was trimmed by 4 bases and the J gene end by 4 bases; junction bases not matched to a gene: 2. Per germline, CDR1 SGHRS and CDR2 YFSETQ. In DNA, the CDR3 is TGCGCCAGCAGCCTGGGACAGGGAGAGACCCAGTACTTC. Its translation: CASSLGQGETQYF.

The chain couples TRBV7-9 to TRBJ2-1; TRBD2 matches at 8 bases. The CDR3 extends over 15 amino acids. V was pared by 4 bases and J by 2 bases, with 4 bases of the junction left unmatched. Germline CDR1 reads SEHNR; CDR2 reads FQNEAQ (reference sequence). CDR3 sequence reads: CASSSAGGTYNEQFF. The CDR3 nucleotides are TGTGCCAGCAGCTCCGCGGGGGGAACCTACAATGAGCAGTTCTTC.

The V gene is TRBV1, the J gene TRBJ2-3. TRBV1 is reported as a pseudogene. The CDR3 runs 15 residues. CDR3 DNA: TGCACCAGCAGCCAAGAAGGGGGGCGCACAGATACGCAGTATTTT. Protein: CTSSQEGGRTDTQYF.

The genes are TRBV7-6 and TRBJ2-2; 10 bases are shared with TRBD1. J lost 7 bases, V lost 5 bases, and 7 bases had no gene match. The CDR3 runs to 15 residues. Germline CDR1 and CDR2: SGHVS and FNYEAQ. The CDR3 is CASSTRQGADGELFF. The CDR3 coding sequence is TGTGCCAGCAGCACCCGACAGGGGGCGGACGGGGAGCTGTTTTTT.

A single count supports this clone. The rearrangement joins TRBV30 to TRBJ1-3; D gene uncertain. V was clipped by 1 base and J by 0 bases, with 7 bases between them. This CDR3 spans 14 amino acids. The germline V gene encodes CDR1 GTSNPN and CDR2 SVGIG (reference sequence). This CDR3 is CAWSDSPSGNTIYF. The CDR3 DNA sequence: TGTGCCTGGAGTGACAGTCCCTCTGGAAACACCATATATTTT.

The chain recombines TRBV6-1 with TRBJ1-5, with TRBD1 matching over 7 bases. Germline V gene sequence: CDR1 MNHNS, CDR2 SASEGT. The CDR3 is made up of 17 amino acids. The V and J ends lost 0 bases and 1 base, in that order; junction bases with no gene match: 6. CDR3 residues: CASSEAVMTGSNQPQHF. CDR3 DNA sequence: TGTGCCAGCAGTGAAGCCGTGATGACAGGGAGCAATCAGCCCCAGCATTTT.

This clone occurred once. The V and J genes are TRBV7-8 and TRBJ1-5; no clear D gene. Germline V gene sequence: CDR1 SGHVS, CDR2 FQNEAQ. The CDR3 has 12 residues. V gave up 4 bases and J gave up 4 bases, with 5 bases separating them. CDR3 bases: TGTGCCAGCAGCTCGCAGAATCAGCCCCAGCATTTT. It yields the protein CASSSQNQPQHF.

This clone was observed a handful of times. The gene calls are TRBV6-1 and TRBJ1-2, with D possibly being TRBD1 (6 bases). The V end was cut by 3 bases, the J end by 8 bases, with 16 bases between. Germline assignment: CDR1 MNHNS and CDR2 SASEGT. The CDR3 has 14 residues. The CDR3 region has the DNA TGTGCCAGCAGTGAGGTCTTCACAGGGACGGGCTACACCTTC. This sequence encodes CASSEVFTGTGYTF.

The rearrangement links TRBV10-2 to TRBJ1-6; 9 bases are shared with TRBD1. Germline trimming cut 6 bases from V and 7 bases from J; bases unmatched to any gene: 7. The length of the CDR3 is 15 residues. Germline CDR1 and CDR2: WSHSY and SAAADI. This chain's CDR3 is CASRARTGENSPLHF. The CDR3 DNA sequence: TGCGCCAGCAGAGCCCGGACAGGGGAGAATTCACCCCTCCACTTT.

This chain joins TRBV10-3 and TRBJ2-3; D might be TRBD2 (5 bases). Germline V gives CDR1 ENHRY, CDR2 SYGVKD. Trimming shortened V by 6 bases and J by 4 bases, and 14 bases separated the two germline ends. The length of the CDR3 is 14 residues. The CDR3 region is CAISRDRGPDTQYF. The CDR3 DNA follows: TGTGCCATCAGCCGGGATCGCGGCCCAGATACGCAGTATTTT.

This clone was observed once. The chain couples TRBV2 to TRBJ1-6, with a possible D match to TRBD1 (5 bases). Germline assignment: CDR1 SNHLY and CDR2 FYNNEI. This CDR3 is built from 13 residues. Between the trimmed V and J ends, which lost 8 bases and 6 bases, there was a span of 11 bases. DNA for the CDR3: TGTGCCAGCTTGGTGGGGGTTAATTCACCCCTCCACTTT. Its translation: CASLVGVNSPLHF.

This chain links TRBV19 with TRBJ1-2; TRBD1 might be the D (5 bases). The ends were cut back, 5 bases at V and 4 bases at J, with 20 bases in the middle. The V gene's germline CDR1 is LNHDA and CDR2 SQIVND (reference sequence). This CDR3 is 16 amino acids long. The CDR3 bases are TGTGCCAGTAGTGCATCAACCCCCAGGGACGGCTATGGCTACACCTTC. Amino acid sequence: CASSASTPRDGYGYTF.

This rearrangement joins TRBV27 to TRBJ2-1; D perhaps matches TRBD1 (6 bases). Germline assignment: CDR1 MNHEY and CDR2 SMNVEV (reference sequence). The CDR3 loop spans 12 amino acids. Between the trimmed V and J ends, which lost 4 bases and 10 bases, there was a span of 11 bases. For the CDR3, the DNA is TGTGCCAGCAGTTCACAGGGCCCGGAGCAGTTCTTC. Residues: CASSSQGPEQFF.

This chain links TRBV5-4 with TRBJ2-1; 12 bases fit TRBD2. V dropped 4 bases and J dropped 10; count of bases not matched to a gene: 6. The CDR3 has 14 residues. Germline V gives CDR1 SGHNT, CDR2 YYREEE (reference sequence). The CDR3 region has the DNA TGTGCCAGCAGCCCTAGCGGGGGGGCCTGGGAGCAGTTCTTC. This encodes CASSPSGGAWEQFF.

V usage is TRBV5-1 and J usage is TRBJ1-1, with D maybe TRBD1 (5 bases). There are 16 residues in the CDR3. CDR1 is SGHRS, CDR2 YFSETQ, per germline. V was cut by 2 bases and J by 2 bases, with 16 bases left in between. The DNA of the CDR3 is TGCGCCAGCAGCTTAATGGGGTCAGGGTCAAACACTGAAGCTTTCTTT. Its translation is CASSLMGSGSNTEAFF. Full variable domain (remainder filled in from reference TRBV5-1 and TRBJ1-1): KAGVTQTPRYLIKTRGQQVTLSCSPISGHRSVSWYQQTPGQGLQFLFEYFSETQRNKGNFPGRFSGRQFSNSRSEMNVSTLELGDSALYLCASSLMGSGSNTEAFFGQGTRLTVV.

The CDR3 DNA sequence: TGTGCCAGCAGCCTCAGACAGGATATTAACAATGAGCAGTTCTTC. Amino acids: CASSLRQDINNEQFF. V usage is TRBV7-8 and J usage is TRBJ2-1; tentative D call: TRBD1 (6 bases). The CDR3 totals 15 residues. Germline values: CDR1 SGHVS, CDR2 FQNEAQ. The V end lost 5 bases, the J end lost 5 bases, and 16 bases lay between the germline ends.